One sample yielded the 7 T cell receptor beta chains listed below, sequenced in a study of blood T cell repertoires in COVID-19. Generated by immunoSEQ multiplex PCR, the TCRdb table keeps only in-frame clones and is missing some. Here the sample spans approximately 210,000 clones, around 82% being singletons. Sequenced sample: PBMCs or T cells enriched from blood (not recorded which). The source of these receptors is a woman between 45 and 60 years old with acute COVID-19.

This clone was detected a few times. The chain couples TRBV9 to TRBJ1-4, with no clear D. Germline assignment: CDR1 SGDLS and CDR2 YYNGEE. This CDR3 region has 15 residues. Trimming removed 4 bases at V and 4 bases at J, with 14 bases between. The CDR3 DNA is TGTGCCAGCAGCTCCGAGGGCACAAATAATGAAAAACTGTTTTTT. It encodes CASSSEGTNNEKLFF.

The chain uses TRBV10-3 and TRBJ2-3, with D possibly TRBD1 on 5 matching bases. Trimming pared 3 bases from V and 2 bases from J, leaving 12 bases between. In germline, CDR1 is ENHRY, CDR2 SYGVKD. CDR3 length: 15 residues. CDR3 in DNA: TGTGCCATCAGTGACACCAGACAGTCCACAGATACGCAGTATTTT. This translates into CAISDTRQSTDTQYF.

The chain is built from TRBV3-1 (or the pseudogene TRBV3-2) and TRBJ2-5, with 9 bases fitting TRBD1. Germline CDR1 and CDR2: LGHDT and YNNKEL (reference sequence). V lost 5 bases, J lost 1 base, and 8 bases stayed unmatched. CDR3 size: 16 residues. CDR3 sequence reads: CASSWGQGHSQETQYF. The CDR3 DNA is TGTGCCAGCAGCTGGGGACAGGGCCACTCCCAAGAGACCCAGTACTTC.

J is TRBJ1-3 and V is TRBV11-2; 7 bases map to TRBD1. CDR1 is SGHAT, CDR2 FQNNGV, per germline. After removal of 5 bases from V and 0 bases from J, the junction contained 10 bases not matched to a gene. The CDR3 runs to 17 residues. CDR3 sequence (DNA): TGTGCCAGCAGCAGAAGAGGACAGGTGAACTCTGGAAACACCATATATTTT. Protein product: CASSRRGQVNSGNTIYF.

The chain recombines TRBV28 with TRBJ2-1; the match to TRBD1 covers 9 bases. Germline V lookup: CDR1 MDHEN, CDR2 SYDVKM. With 7 bases clipped from V and 1 base from J, the junction kept 11 bases outside the gene matches. The CDR3 has 17 amino acids. CDR3 in DNA: TGTGCCAGCATTGCGGGACAGGGAGGTGGGTCCTACAATGAGCAGTTCTTC. This sequence encodes CASIAGQGGGSYNEQFF.

This clone was recorded a few times. The chain recombines TRBV7-2 with TRBJ1-1; D may be TRBD1 (5 bases). Germline CDR1 is SGHTA and CDR2 is FQGNSA. This CDR3 comprises 13 residues. V shed 5 bases and J shed 6 bases, with 13 bases lying between them. CDR3 coding DNA: TGTGCCAGCAGCGCCGGGGGGGTGGCTGAAGCTTTCTTT. This gives the protein CASSAGGVAEAFF.

The chain combines TRBV6-2 or TRBV6-3 with TRBJ2-3, with D perhaps matching TRBD1 (6 bases). The CDR3 sequence is 17 residues long. Germline V lookup: CDR1 MNHEY, CDR2 SVGEGT. The V end was cut by 5 bases, the J end by 2 bases, with 20 bases between. The CDR3 coding sequence is TGTGCCAGCAGTGTAGGGACGGACAGAGATATCACAGATACGCAGTATTTT. This codes for CASSVGTDRDITDTQYF.